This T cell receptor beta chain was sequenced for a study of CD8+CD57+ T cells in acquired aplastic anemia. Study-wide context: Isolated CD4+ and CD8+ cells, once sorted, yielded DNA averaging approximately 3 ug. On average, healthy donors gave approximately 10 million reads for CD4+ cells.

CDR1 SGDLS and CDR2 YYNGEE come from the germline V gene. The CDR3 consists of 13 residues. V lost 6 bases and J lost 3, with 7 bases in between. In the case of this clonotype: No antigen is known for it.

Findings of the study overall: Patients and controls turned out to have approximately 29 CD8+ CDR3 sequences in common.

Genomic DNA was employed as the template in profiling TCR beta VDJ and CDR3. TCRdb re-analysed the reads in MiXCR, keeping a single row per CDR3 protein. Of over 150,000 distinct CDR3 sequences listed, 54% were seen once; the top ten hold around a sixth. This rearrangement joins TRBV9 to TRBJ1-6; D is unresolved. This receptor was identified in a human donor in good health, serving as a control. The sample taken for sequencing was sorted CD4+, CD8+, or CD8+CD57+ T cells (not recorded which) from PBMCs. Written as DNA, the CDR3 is TGTGCCAGCAATGGACTCTATAATTCACCCCTCCACTTT. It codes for CASNGLYNSPLHF.